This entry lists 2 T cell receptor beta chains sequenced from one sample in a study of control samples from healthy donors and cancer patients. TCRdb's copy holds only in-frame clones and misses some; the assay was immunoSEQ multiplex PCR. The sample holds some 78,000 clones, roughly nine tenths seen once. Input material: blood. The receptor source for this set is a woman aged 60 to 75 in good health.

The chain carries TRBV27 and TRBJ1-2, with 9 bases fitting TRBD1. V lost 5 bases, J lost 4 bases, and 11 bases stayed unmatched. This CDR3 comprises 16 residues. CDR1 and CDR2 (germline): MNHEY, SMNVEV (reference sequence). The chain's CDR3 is CASSRQPGQGIYGYTF. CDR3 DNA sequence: TGTGCCAGCAGTCGCCAGCCGGGACAGGGAATCTATGGCTACACCTTC.

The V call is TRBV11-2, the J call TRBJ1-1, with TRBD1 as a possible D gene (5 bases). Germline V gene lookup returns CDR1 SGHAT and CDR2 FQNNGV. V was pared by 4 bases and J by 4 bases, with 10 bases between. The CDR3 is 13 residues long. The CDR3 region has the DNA TGTGCCAGCAGCTCTTCAGGGAGCACTGAAGCTTTCTTT. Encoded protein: CASSSSGSTEAFF.